The rows below give T cell receptor beta chains drawn from one sample of a study of T-cell reconstitution after alpha-beta-depleted transplantation in children. One entry per CDR3 protein results from TCRdb running MiXCR on the PCR reads. The data hold under 85,000 distinct CDR3 sequences, with roughly 18% observed a single time. The material sequenced was PBMCs, mostly from graft donor cells, taken 360 days after TCRalphabeta/CD19-depleted stem cell transplant. The source of these receptors is a male patient aged 2-15 years who had a stem cell transplant for acute lymphoblastic leukemia, so the T cells may come from the graft donor. CDR3s include the opening cysteine and the closing phenylalanine or tryptophan. The D gene is left open where the match is weak. Only part of the rows carry a size: once, few, many, or a class if the clone is expanded.

TGCGCCAGCAGCGGCGGGAGGGGCACAGATACGCAGTATTTT,CASSGGRGTDTQYF,TRBV5-1,TRBJ2-3,few,TRBD2
TGTGCCAGCACCTTACACCCATTAGCTAACTATGGCTACACCTTC,CASTLHPLANYGYTF,TRBV6-1,TRBJ1-2,NA,NA
TGTGCCAGCAGCCGAGACGAGGTTACAGCCTACCAAGAGACCCAGTACTTC,CASSRDEVTAYQETQYF,TRBV28,TRBJ2-5,many,NA
TGTGCCAGCAGCTCGAGGACAGGCCCCTATAAGTACTTC,CASSSRTGPYKYF,TRBV7-9,TRBJ2-7,many,TRBD1
TGTGCCAGCAGCCAAACCACAGAAGGACTAGAAATAGTAGCCCGAGGCACCGGGGAGCTGTTTTTT,CASSQTTEGLEIVARGTGELFF,TRBV14,TRBJ2-2,NA,TRBD2
TGTGCCAGCAGTTTTAGCGCTCCCCTCCACTTT,CASSFSAPLHF,TRBV28,TRBJ1-6,NA,NA
TGCGCCAGCAGCTCCCAAACAGGGTACTCCTACGAGCAGTACTTC,CASSSQTGYSYEQYF,TRBV5-1,TRBJ2-7,few,NA
TGTGCCATCAGAAGCGGGAGCGGGGAGACCCAGTACTTC,CAIRSGSGETQYF,TRBV10-3,TRBJ2-5,few,TRBD2
TGCAGCGTTGGCAGCGGCACCTACGAGCAGTACTTC,CSVGSGTYEQYF,TRBV29-1,TRBJ2-7,many,NA
TGTGCGAGCAGTTTAGGGGGTCGCTCGTTCTTC,CASSLGGRSFF,TRBV12-3/TRBV12-4,TRBJ2-1,NA,NA
TGTGCCAGCAGCACCCGACAGCTAGTGAGGGAAAAACTGTTTTTT,CASSTRQLVREKLFF,TRBV7-9,TRBJ1-4,many,NA
TGTGCCAGCACGGAAGGCCTTGGAACTGGAAACACCATATATTTT,CASTEGLGTGNTIYF,TRBV6-2/TRBV6-3,TRBJ1-3,NA,NA
TGTGCCAGCAGCTTACAGGGGGTGGGGGAGCAGTACTTC,CASSLQGVGEQYF,TRBV7-9,TRBJ2-7,many,TRBD1
TGCGCCAGCAGTGACAGGGGGCTGAACACTGAAGCTTTCTTT,CASSDRGLNTEAFF,TRBV10-2,TRBJ1-1,NA,TRBD1
TGTGCCAGCAGTGAAGCACACTCCCTTTATGGCTACACCTTC,CASSEAHSLYGYTF,TRBV6-1,TRBJ1-2,NA,NA
TGTGCCAGCAGTTTCCGGGGGAAGGCGGCCCAGTACTTC,CASSFRGKAAQYF,TRBV27,TRBJ2-5,NA,NA
TGCAGCGTACCTCGCGGCTTCAGCGGGAGATCCTACAATGAGCAGTTCTTC,CSVPRGFSGRSYNEQFF,TRBV29-1,TRBJ2-1,NA,TRBD2
TGTGCCAGCAGCTTTAATCCTAGTTCCTACGAGCAGTACTTC,CASSFNPSSYEQYF,TRBV7-9,TRBJ2-7,few,NA
TGTGCCAGCAGCTTAGTGGGCGGGATAATCACCGGGGAGCTGTTTTTT,CASSLVGGIITGELFF,TRBV7-9,TRBJ2-2,many,NA
TGCAGCGAGTCTAGCGGGAGGGCCACTGAGCAGTTCTTC,CSESSGRATEQFF,TRBV29-1,TRBJ2-1,few,TRBD2
TGTGCCAGCAGAGATCTCCTCGGCGGCGGCGGCACTGAAGCTTTCTTT,CASRDLLGGGGTEAFF,TRBV6-1,TRBJ1-1,few,NA
TGCGCCAGCAGCCCAAGGGCAATAACGAACACCGGGGAGCTGTTTTTT,CASSPRAITNTGELFF,TRBV5-1,TRBJ2-2,many,NA